The clone carrying this T cell receptor (beta chain) has just a few counts. The CDR3 goes on 3 residues after the read ends, and that part is filled in from the germline J gene. The data are from a study of T cell clonality in common variable immunodeficiency. The CDR3 consists of 14 residues. From germline, CDR1 is SQVTM and CDR2 ANQGSEA. Repertoires were generated with immunoSEQ multiplex PCR, while TCRdb's copy carries only in-frame clones and drops some. The sample is made up of some 28,000 clones, none counted only once. The V call is TRBV29-1, the J call TRBJ2-1, with TRBD2 matching over 8 bases. The sequenced sample consisted of peripheral blood mononuclear cells. This sequence was found in a person aged 18-70 years in good health. CDR3 sequence reads: CTTGGGNTYNEQFF. The DNA read from the CDR3 is TGCACCACCGGGGGGGGGAATACCTACAATGAG.